These T cell receptor beta chains were read from a single sample in a study of blood T cell repertoires in COVID-19. Clones were read by immunoSEQ multiplex PCR, and TCRdb kept only the in-frame ones, dropping some. The sample consists of 320,000 or so clones, less than 90% of them appearing once. The sequenced material came from PBMCs or T cells enriched from blood (not recorded which). The receptors were sampled from a young woman who had recovered from COVID-19. Each CDR3 is given with its conserved first and last residue. D genes are given only for firm matches. Clone size is given for some rows only: seen once, a few or many times, or a class if the clone is expanded.

>NA|TRBV10-1|TRBJ2-1|few
TGCGCCAGCAGTGAGCCGGGGAGTGAGCAGTTCTTC
CASSEPGSEQFF
>NA|TRBV11-2|TRBJ1-1|few
TGTGCCAGCAGCTTACCTACGGGGTCCACTGAAGCTTTCTTT
CASSLPTGSTEAFF
>NA|TRBV19|TRBJ2-3|NA
TGTGCCAGTCGGGGTGTTACTACTAGCACAGATACGCAGTATTTT
CASRGVTTSTDTQYF
>TRBD1|TRBV6-1|TRBJ1-2|NA
TGTGCCAGCAGTGACCGGGGAGGACAGGGCATCTATGGCTACACCTTC
CASSDRGGQGIYGYTF
>NA|TRBV18|TRBJ1-1|NA
TGTGCCAGCTCACCAACTTCCACTGAAGCTTTCTTT
CASSPTSTEAFF
>NA|TRBV6-1|TRBJ1-2|NA
TGTGCCAGCAGTGACGGGGGGACACTTAACTATGGCTACACCTTC
CASSDGGTLNYGYTF
>NA|TRBV7-6|TRBJ2-7|once
TGTGCCAGCAGCTTAACGGAGGACAGAGTAAGACCATACGAGCAGTACTTC
CASSLTEDRVRPYEQYF
>TRBD1|TRBV19|TRBJ1-2|NA
TGTGCCAGTAGCCTACAGGGGGCGGACTATGGCTACACCTTC
CASSLQGADYGYTF
>TRBD1|TRBV5-4|TRBJ2-7|few
TGTGCCAGCAGCCCTGGACAGGGGCGCTACGAGCAGTACTTC
CASSPGQGRYEQYF
>TRBD1|TRBV30|TRBJ1-2|NA
TGTGCCTGGAGTAGACGGTTCCGCTCTGACAGGGGGTTTTATGGCTACACCTTC
CAWSRRFRSDRGFYGYTF